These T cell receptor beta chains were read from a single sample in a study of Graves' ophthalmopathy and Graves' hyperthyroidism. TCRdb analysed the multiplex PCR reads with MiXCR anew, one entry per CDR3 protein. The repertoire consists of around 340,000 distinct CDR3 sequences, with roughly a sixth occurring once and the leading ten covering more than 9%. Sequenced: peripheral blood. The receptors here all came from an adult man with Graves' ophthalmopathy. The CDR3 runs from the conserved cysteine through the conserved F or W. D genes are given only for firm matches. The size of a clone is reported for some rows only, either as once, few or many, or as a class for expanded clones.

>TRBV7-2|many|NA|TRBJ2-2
CASSYYTGELFF
TGTGCCAGCAGTTATTACACCGGGGAGCTGTTTTTT
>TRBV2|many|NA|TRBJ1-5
CASIRDVSNQPQHF
TGTGCCAGCATAAGGGACGTAAGCAATCAGCCCCAGCATTTT
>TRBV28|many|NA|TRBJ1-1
CASSLVDTEAFF
TGTGCCAGCAGTTTGGTGGACACTGAAGCTTTCTTT
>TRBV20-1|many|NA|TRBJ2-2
CSARSRIHATGELFF
TGCAGTGCTAGGTCCCGGATCCACGCCACCGGGGAGCTGTTTTTT
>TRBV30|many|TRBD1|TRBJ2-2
CAWSVPHRGLTGELFF
TGTGCCTGGAGTGTACCCCACAGGGGGCTTACCGGGGAGCTGTTTTTT
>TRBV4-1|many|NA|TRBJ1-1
CASSQGGGDSVNTEAFF
TGCGCCAGCAGCCAAGGAGGGGGGGATTCTGTGAACACTGAAGCTTTCTTT
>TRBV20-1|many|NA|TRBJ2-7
CSANLQGSYEQYF
TGCAGTGCTAACCTCCAGGGGTCCTACGAGCAGTACTTC
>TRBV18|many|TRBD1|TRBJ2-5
CASSPWTGPETQYF
TGTGCCAGCTCACCCTGGACAGGGCCAGAGACCCAGTACTTC
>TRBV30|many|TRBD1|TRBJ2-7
CALGTELHF
TGTGCTCTGGGGACAGAGCTGCACTTC
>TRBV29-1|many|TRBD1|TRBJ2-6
CSVEARDRGSAANVLTF
TGCAGCGTTGAGGCTCGGGACAGGGGGTCGGCGGCCAACGTCCTGACTTTC
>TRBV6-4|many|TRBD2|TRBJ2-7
CASSPPNLAGPSTYEQYF
TGTGCCAGCAGTCCTCCAAACCTAGCGGGCCCTTCAACCTACGAGCAGTACTTC
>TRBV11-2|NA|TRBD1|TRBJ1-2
CASSLVRTGGNYGYTF
TGTGCCAGCAGCTTAGTAAGGACAGGGGGAAACTATGGCTACACCTTC
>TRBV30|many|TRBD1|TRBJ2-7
CAWSSGTGWEQYF
TGTGCCTGGAGTTCCGGGACAGGTTGGGAGCAGTACTTC
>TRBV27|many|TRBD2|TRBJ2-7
CASSWSGTGFYEQYF
TGTGCCAGCAGTTGGAGCGGGACTGGGTTTTACGAGCAGTACTTC
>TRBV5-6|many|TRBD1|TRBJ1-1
CASSWRTGGQLNTEAFF
TGTGCCAGCAGCTGGCGGACAGGGGGACAGTTAAACACTGAAGCTTTCTTT
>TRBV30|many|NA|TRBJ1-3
CAWSASSGFLYF
TGTGCCTGGAGTGCCTCTTCTGGCTTCTTATATTTT
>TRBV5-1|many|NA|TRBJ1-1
CASSLGQLWTEAFF
TGCGCCAGCAGCTTGGGCCAGCTTTGGACTGAAGCTTTCTTT
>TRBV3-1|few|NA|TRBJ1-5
CASSNRFGNQPQHF
TGTGCCAGCAGTAACAGGTTTGGCAATCAGCCCCAGCATTTT
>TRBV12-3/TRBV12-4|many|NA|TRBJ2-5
CASSLGDIGGETQYF
TGTGCCAGCAGTTTAGGGGACATAGGGGGGGAGACCCAGTACTTC
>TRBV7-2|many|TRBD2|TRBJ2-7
CASRLGSGFSYEQYF
TGTGCCAGCAGGCTGGGTAGCGGGTTCTCCTACGAGCAGTACTTC
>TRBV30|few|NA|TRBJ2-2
CAWSAGLLNTGELFF
TGTGCCTGGAGCGCGGGACTCCTGAACACCGGGGAGCTGTTTTTT
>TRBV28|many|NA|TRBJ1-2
CASSYRDGYTF
TGTGCCAGCAGTTACAGGGATGGCTACACCTTC
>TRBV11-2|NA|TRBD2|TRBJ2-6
CASSSSTSAGANVLTF
TGTGCCAGCAGCTCCTCGACTAGCGCTGGGGCCAACGTCCTGACTTTC
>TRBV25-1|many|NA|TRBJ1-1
CASRELFEAFF
TGTGCCAGCAGGGAGCTATTTGAAGCTTTCTTT
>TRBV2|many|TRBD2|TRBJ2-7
CASRKRTSETYEQYF
TGTGCCAGCAGGAAAAGAACTAGCGAAACCTACGAGCAGTACTTC
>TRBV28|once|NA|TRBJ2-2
CASRLTGELFF
TGTGCCAGCCGGTTGACCGGGGAGCTGTTTTTT
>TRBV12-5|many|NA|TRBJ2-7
CASGPEGNSSYEQYF
TGTGCTAGTGGCCCGGAGGGGAATAGCTCCTACGAGCAGTACTTC
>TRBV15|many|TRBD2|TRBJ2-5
CATSGPLAGGETQYF
TGTGCCACCAGCGGACCCCTAGCGGGGGGGGAGACCCAGTACTTC
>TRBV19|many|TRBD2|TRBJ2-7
CASSPPYGREQDEQYF
TGTGCCAGTAGTCCCCCGTATGGGCGGGAGCAGGACGAGCAGTACTTC
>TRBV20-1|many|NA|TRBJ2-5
CSARDREGAGETQYF
TGCAGTGCTAGAGATCGTGAGGGGGCGGGGGAGACCCAGTACTTC
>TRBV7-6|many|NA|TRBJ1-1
CASSLIMDKLMNTEAFF
TGTGCCAGCAGCTTAATTATGGACAAGCTAATGAACACTGAAGCTTTCTTT
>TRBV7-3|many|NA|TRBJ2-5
CASSLPPSGAQYF
TGTGCCAGCAGCTTACCCCCCTCTGGGGCCCAGTACTTC
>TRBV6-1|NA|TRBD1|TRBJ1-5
CASSERGDRGAQPQHF
TGTGCCAGCAGTGAGAGGGGGGACAGGGGGGCCCAGCCCCAGCATTTT
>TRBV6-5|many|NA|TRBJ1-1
CASSSADRTYTEAFF
TGTGCCAGCAGTTCCGCTGACAGGACCTACACTGAAGCTTTCTTT
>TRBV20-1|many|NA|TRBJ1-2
CSATARAWGYGYTF
TGCAGTGCTACTGCCCGGGCCTGGGGCTACGGCTACACCTTC
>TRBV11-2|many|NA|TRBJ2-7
CASSAGGQYYEQYF
TGTGCCAGCAGCGCCGGGGGACAGTACTACGAGCAGTACTTC
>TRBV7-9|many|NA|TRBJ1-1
CASSQAGVRTEAFF
TGTGCCAGCAGCCAGGCGGGGGTGCGCACTGAAGCTTTCTTT
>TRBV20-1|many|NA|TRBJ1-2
CSARDLQGDGYTF
TGCAGTGCTAGAGACCTGCAGGGAGACGGCTACACCTTC
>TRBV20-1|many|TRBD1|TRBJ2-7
CSAIPTGTDYEQYF
TGCAGTGCTATCCCTACAGGGACAGACTACGAGCAGTACTTC
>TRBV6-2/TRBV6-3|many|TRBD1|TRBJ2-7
CASSRDRVFYEQYF
TGTGCCAGCAGCCGCGACAGGGTATTCTACGAGCAGTACTTC
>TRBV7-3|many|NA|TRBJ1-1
CASSPRTGMGTEAFF
TGTGCCAGCAGCCCCCGGACGGGGATGGGCACTGAAGCTTTCTTT
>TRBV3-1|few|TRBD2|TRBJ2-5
CASSQDRGTTYKETQYF
TGTGCCAGCAGCCAAGATAGAGGGACTACGTATAAAGAGACCCAGTACTTC
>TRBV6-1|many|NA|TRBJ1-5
CASSEVRVIQPQHF
TGTGCCAGCAGTGAAGTCAGGGTAATTCAGCCCCAGCATTTT
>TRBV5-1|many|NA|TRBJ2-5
CASSAERQETQYF
TGCGCCAGCAGCGCAGAACGGCAAGAGACCCAGTACTTC
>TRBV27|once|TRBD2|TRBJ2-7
CASSSLKVAGGRVSYEQYF
TGTGCCAGCAGTTCCCTCAAAGTAGCGGGAGGCCGCGTCTCCTACGAGCAGTACTTC
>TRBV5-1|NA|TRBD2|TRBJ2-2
CASSFLAGGSGELFF
TGCGCCAGCAGCTTCCTAGCGGGAGGCTCCGGGGAGCTGTTTTTT
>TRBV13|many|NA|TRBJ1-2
CASSGPRGPNYGYTF
TGTGCCAGCAGCGGCCCCAGGGGTCCCAACTATGGCTACACCTTC
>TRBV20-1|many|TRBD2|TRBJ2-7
CSADIAGARSSYEQYF
TGCAGTGCTGACATAGCGGGAGCCCGGAGCTCCTACGAGCAGTACTTC
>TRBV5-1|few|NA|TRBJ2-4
CASSYAPGNIQYF
TGCGCCAGCAGCTATGCCCCTGGAAACATTCAGTACTTC
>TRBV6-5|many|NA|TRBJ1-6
CASSYSGGGQDSPLHF
TGTGCCAGCAGTTACTCGGGCGGGGGGCAAGATTCACCCCTCCACTTT
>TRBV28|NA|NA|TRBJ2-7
CASSSQGGAYEQYF
TGTGCCAGCAGTTCCCAGGGGGGCGCCTACGAGCAGTACTTC
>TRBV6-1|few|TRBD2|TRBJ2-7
CASSGGTSVNEQYF
TGTGCCAGCAGTGGCGGGACTAGCGTGAACGAGCAGTACTTC
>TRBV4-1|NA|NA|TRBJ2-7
CASSQERSGLGTYEQYF
TGCGCCAGCAGCCAAGAACGTTCGGGACTGGGAACCTACGAGCAGTACTTC
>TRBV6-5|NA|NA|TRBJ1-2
CASSYPGYGYTF
TGTGCCAGCAGTTACCCAGGGTATGGCTACACCTTC
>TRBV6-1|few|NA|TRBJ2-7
CASAGLLTYEQYF
TGTGCCAGCGCGGGACTCCTTACCTACGAGCAGTACTTC
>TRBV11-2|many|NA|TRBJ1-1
CASSLRQDTEAFF
TGTGCCAGCAGCCTGAGACAGGACACTGAAGCTTTCTTT
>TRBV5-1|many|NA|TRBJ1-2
CASSLTLQDPLGYTF
TGCGCCAGCAGCTTGACCCTACAGGATCCGTTGGGCTACACCTTC
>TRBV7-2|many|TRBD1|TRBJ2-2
CASSLDRGYTGELFF
TGTGCCAGCAGCTTAGACAGGGGGTACACCGGGGAGCTGTTTTTT
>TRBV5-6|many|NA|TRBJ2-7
CASRDSGYEQYF
TGTGCCAGCCGCGATTCGGGTTACGAGCAGTACTTC
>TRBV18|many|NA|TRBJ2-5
CASSSRADPPTQYF
TGTGCCAGCTCATCAAGGGCGGACCCCCCAACCCAGTACTTC